This TCR beta chain stems from a study of T cells in Graves' hyperthyroidism and ophthalmopathy. This clonotype was detected ten times or more. Between the trimmed V and J ends, which lost 5 bases and 6 bases, there was a span of 7 bases. This CDR3 is 12 amino acids long. Researchers amplified the TCR beta CDR3 regions from RNA transcripts. In the first-round RT-PCR of the TCR CDR3, the HTBI primer set was used. TCRdb itself ran the multiplex PCR reads through MiXCR, one entry per CDR3 protein. The repertoire holds nearly 600,000 distinct CDR3 sequences, 11% to 15% seen once, with almost 6% in the top ten.

Sequenced sample: blood. This chain joins TRBV12-3 or TRBV12-4 and TRBJ2-2; no definite D call. The receptor was isolated from a woman in her twenties or thirties with Graves' hyperthyroidism that later progressed to Graves' ophthalmopathy. The CDR3 DNA reads TGTGCCAGCAGTCCCCCTCCCGGGGAGCTGTTTTTT. This gives the protein CASSPPPGELFF.